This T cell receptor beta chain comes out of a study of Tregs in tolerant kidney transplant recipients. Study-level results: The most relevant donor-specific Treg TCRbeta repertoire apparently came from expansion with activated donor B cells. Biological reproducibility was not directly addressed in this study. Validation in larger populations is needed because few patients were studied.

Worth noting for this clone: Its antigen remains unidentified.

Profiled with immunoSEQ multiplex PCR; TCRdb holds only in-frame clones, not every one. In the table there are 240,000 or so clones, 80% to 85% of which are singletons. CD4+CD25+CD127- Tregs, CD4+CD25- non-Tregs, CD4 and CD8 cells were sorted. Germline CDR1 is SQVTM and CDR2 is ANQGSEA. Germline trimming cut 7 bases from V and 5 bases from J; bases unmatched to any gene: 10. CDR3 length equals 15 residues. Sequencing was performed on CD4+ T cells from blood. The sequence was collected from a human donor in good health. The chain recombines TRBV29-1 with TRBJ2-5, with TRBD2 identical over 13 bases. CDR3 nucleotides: TGCAGCGCCCTCGGACTAGCGGGAGTAGATGAGACCCAGTACTTC. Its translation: CSALGLAGVDETQYF.